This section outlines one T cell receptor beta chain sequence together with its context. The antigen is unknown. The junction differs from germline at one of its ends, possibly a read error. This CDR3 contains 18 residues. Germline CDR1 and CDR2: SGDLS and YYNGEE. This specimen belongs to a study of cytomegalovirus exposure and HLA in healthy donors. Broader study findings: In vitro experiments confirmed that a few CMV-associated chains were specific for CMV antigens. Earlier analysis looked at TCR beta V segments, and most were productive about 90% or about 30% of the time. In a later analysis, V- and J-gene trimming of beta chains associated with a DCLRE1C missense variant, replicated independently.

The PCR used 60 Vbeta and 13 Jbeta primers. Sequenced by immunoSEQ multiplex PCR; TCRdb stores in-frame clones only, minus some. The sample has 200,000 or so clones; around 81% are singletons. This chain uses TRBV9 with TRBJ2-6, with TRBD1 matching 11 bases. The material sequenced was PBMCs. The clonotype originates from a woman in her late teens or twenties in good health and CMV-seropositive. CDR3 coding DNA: TGTGCCAGCAGCTTAACCGGGACAGGGGGAGCTGGGGCCAACGGCCTGACTTTC. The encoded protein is CASSLTGTGGAGANGLTF.